The present T cell receptor (beta chain) was sequenced within a study of blood T cell repertoires in COVID-19. Trimming pared 1 base from V and 5 bases from J, leaving 17 bases between. There are 16 residues in the CDR3. Looked up from germline, CDR1 is SGHAT and CDR2 is FQNNGV. Measured with immunoSEQ multiplex PCR; TCRdb has only the in-frame clones, and not every one. Altogether 270,000 or so clones are present, around 81% being singletons, with the ten largest covering 2.5% to 3%. The sample taken for sequencing was peripheral blood. The origin of this receptor is a woman in her fifties or sixties with active or convalescent COVID-19. This chain connects TRBV11-2 to TRBJ2-5, with D possibly matching TRBD2 (5 bases). The CDR3 region is CASSLGNLGVGETQYF. In DNA, the CDR3 is TGTGCCAGCAGCTTAGGCAACCTCGGGGTCGGGGAGACCCAGTACTTC.